What follows are 10 T cell receptor beta chains derived from one specimen sequenced in a study of T-cell memory formation after mild COVID-19. TCRdb reanalysed the 5' RACE reads using MiXCR and keeps one entry per CDR3 protein. The table includes approximately 99,000 distinct CDR3 sequences, 15% to 20% detected once. Material for sequencing was PBMCs or a T cell subset sorted from them (not recorded which). These receptors were collected from a man between 18 and 35 years old who had mild COVID-19 (a few samples of this study predate the infection). Cell type and time point are not known.

This clonotype has a count of ten or more. J is TRBJ2-3 and V is TRBV24-1; D is unclear. The CDR3 loop spans 13 amino acids. Germline assignment: CDR1 KGHDR and CDR2 SFDVKD. V was trimmed by 0 bases and J by 3 bases, leaving 3 bases between them. Here the CDR3 DNA reads TGTGCCACCAGTGATTTGGTTACAGATACGCAGTATTTT. Amino acid sequence: CATSDLVTDTQYF.

Only a few counts were recorded for this clonotype. The chain carries TRBV5-1 and TRBJ2-2; 7 bases line up with TRBD1. Unmatched junction bases numbered 6, after V lost 3 bases and J lost 1 base. Germline V gene sequence: CDR1 SGHRS, CDR2 YFSETQ. The length of the CDR3 is 16 residues. The CDR3 region has the DNA TGCGCCAGCAGCTCTGACAGGGTGCGGAACACCGGGGAGCTGTTTTTT. Encoded protein: CASSSDRVRNTGELFF.

This clonotype has a handful of counts. V is TRBV10-1 and J is TRBJ2-7, with D hard to call. V was clipped by 0 bases and J by 3 bases, with 6 bases between them. The CDR3 loop spans 13 amino acids. Germline V gene sequence: CDR1 WNHNN, CDR2 SYGVQD (reference sequence). The chain's CDR3 is CASSESGNYEQYF. The CDR3 region has the DNA TGCGCCAGCAGTGAGTCGGGCAACTACGAGCAGTACTTC.

This chain uses TRBV4-1 with TRBJ1-5; TRBD1 aligns across 7 bases. V was clipped by 1 base and J by 2 bases; unmatched bases: 8. Looked up from germline, CDR1 is MGHRA and CDR2 is YSYEKL. This CDR3 comprises 17 residues. The CDR3 sequence is CASSQARQGEGNQPQHF. The CDR3, as DNA: TGCGCCAGCAGCCAAGCCAGACAGGGAGAGGGCAATCAGCCCCAGCATTTT.

A few counts support this clonotype. The chain links TRBV6-1 to TRBJ2-7, with 9 bases matching TRBD1. Trimming took 2 bases from V and 0 from J; bases not matched to a gene: 2. The CDR3 has 15 amino acids. Per germline, CDR1 MNHNS and CDR2 SASEGT. The CDR3 DNA sequence: TGTGCCAGCAGTGAACGACAGGGGGGCTCCTACGAGCAGTACTTC. This sequence encodes CASSERQGGSYEQYF.

The chain employs TRBV7-9 and TRBJ1-2; D may be TRBD1 (6 bases). This CDR3 is built from 14 residues. The germline V and J ends were trimmed by 8 bases and 0 bases, with 13 bases remaining between them. The germline V gene has CDR1 SEHNR and CDR2 FQNEAQ (reference sequence). CDR3 sequence: CASGSYRANYGYTF. The CDR3 region has the DNA TGTGCCAGCGGTTCTTACAGGGCTAACTATGGCTACACCTTC.

The V and J genes are TRBV5-1 and TRBJ1-1, with TRBD1 as a possible D gene (5 bases). This CDR3 has 14 residues. With 4 bases removed from V and 0 bases from J, the gap between germline ends came to 10 bases. CDR1 and CDR2 (germline): SGHRS, YFSETQ. CDR3 DNA: TGCGCCAGCAGCCCCGACAGCATGAACACTGAAGCTTTCTTT. The encoded protein is CASSPDSMNTEAFF.

This clonotype came up many times. The rearrangement joins TRBV7-2 to TRBJ2-6; D gene unclear. Germline CDR1 is SGHTA and CDR2 is FQGNSA. V shed 1 base and J shed 4 bases, with 8 bases lying between them. This CDR3 has 15 residues. Written as DNA, the CDR3 is TGTGCCAGCAGCTTAGACTTTTCAGGGGCCAACGTCCTGACTTTC. Protein sequence: CASSLDFSGANVLTF.

This clonotype has a handful of counts. The DNA of the CDR3 is TGTGCCAGCAGTGCCCGGGGGGGTGGACAAGAGACCCAGTACTTC. Its translation: CASSARGGGQETQYF. V usage is TRBV6-1 and J usage is TRBJ2-5, with TRBD2 matching over 8 bases. The germline V gene has CDR1 MNHNS and CDR2 SASEGT. The CDR3 spans 15 residues. Trimming at V came to 4 bases and at J to 2 bases, leaving 6 bases not matched to a gene.

The rearrangement uses TRBV3-1 and TRBJ2-3; D is undetermined. The CDR3 totals 14 residues. Germline lookup yields CDR1 LGHDT and CDR2 YNNKEL (reference sequence). Deletions cut 1 base from V and 0 bases from J, with 5 bases between. CDR3 in amino acids: CASSQVRSTDTQYF. Written as DNA, the CDR3 is TGTGCCAGCAGCCAAGTAAGGAGCACAGATACGCAGTATTTT.